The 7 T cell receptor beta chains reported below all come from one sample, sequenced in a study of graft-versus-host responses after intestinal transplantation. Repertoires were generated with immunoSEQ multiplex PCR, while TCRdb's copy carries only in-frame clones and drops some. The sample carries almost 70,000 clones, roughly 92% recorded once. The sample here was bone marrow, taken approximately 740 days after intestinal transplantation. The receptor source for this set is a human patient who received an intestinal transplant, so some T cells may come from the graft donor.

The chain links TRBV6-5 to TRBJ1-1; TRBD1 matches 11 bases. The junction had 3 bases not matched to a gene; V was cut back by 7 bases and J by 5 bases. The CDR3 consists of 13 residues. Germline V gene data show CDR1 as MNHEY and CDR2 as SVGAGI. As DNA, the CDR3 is TGTGCCAGCAAGGGGACAGGGGGGACTGAAGCTTTCTTT. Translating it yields CASKGTGGTEAFF.

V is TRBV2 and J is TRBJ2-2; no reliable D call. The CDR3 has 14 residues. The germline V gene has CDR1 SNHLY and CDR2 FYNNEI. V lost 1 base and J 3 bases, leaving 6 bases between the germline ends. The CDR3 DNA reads TGTGCCAGCAGTGAAGACAGCTACACCGGGGAGCTGTTTTTT. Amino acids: CASSEDSYTGELFF.

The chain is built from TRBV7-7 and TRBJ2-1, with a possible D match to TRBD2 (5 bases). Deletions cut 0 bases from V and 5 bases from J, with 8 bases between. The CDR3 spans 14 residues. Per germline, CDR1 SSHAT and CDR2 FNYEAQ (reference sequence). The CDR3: CASSLAPGNNEQFF. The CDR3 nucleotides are TGTGCCAGCAGCTTAGCTCCCGGGAACAATGAGCAGTTCTTC.

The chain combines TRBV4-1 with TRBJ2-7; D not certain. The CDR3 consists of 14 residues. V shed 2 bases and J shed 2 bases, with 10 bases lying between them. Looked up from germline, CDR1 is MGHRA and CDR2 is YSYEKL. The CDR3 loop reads CASSQFRPTYEQYF. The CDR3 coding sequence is TGCGCCAGCAGCCAATTTCGACCCACCTACGAGCAGTACTTC.

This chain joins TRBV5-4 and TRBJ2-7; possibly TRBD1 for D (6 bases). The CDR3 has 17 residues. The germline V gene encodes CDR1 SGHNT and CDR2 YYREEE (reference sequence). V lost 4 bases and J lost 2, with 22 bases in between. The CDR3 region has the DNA TGTGCCAGCAGCCAAAAAAATACCGGGACACCCCCCTACGAGCAGTACTTC. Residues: CASSQKNTGTPPYEQYF.

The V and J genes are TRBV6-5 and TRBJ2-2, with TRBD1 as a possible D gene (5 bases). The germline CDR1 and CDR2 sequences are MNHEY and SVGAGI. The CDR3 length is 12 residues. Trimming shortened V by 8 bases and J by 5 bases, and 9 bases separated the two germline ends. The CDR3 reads CASVTGTGELFF. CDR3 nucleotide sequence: TGTGCCAGCGTTACAGGAACCGGGGAGCTGTTTTTT.

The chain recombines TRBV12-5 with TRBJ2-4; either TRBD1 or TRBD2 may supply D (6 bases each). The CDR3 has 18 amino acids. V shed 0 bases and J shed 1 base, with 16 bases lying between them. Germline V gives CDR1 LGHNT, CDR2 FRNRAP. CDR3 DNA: TGTGCTAGTGGTTTGGTACAGGGCGAGGCGGGGGCCAAAAACATTCAGTACTTC. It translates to CASGLVQGEAGAKNIQYF. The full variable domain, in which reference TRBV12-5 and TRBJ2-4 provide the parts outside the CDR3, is DARVTQTPRHKVTEMGQEVTMRCQPILGHNTVFWYRQTMMQGLELLAYFRNRAPLDDSGMPKDRFSAEMPDATLATLKIQPSEPRDSAVYFCASGLVQGEAGAKNIQYFGAGTRLSVL.